This is a list of T cell receptor beta chains from one sample in a study of human T cells and chemical hapten exposure. MiXCR, run by TCRdb on the RACE reads, gives a single entry per CDR3 protein. The profile shows more than 300,000 distinct CDR3 sequences, 4.5% to 5.5% of them singletons. Sequences were derived from whole blood, sampled in connection with sensitization to the hapten diphenylcyclopropenone (DPC). The receptors shown here come from a woman aged 50 to 60 with alopecia areata. Some clones in this sample may be carry-over from other donors' samples. CDR3s include the opening cysteine and the closing phenylalanine or tryptophan. A D gene is named only where the DNA matches it firmly. Clone size is stated in some rows and not others, as once, few, many or a class when expanded.

j_call v_call clone_size d_call cdr3_aa cdr3_nt
TRBJ2-3 TRBV28 many - CASKGYGENTDTQYF TGTGCCAGCAAGGGATACGGGGAAAACACAGATACGCAGTATTTT
TRBJ1-5 TRBV20-1 many - CSARDLGGRGNQPQHF TGCAGTGCTAGAGATCTGGGGGGGAGGGGCAATCAGCCCCAGCATTTT
TRBJ1-3 TRBV7-6 few - CASSLGSAGHPGNTIYF TGTGCCAGCAGCTTAGGATCCGCGGGGCATCCTGGAAACACCATATATTTT
TRBJ2-3 TRBV12-3/TRBV12-4 many TRBD1 CASSDRGPDTQYF TGTGCCAGCAGCGACAGGGGGCCAGATACGCAGTATTTT
TRBJ1-3 TRBV3-1 - - CASSQDFRAGASSGNTIYF TGTGCCAGCAGCCAAGATTTTCGGGCAGGGGCTTCCTCTGGAAACACCATATATTTT
TRBJ2-3 TRBV20-1 many TRBD2 CSASDDGTSGGASTDTQYF TGCAGTGCTAGTGATGACGGGACTAGCGGGGGGGCTTCCACAGATACGCAGTATTTT
TRBJ2-7 TRBV20-1 many TRBD2 CSARGTSGRYSNEQYF TGCAGTGCTAGGGGGACTAGCGGGAGATATTCCAACGAGCAGTACTTC
TRBJ2-1 TRBV7-2 many TRBD2 CASSWRLAGVYNEQFF TGTGCCAGCAGCTGGCGACTAGCGGGAGTCTACAATGAGCAGTTCTTC
TRBJ2-1 TRBV11-3 - - CASSLRTAGTEQFF TGTGCCAGCAGCTTAAGGACGGCCGGAACCGAGCAGTTCTTC
TRBJ1-1 TRBV30 few - CAWNMNTEAFF TGTGCCTGGAACATGAACACTGAAGCTTTCTTT